This T cell receptor (beta chain) was captured by sequencing in a study of beta chain features in type 1 diabetes. Each of the CD4+ naive, central memory, regulatory and stem cell-like memory populations was sorted via CD45RO/CCR7/CD25/CD127/CD95/CD27. Regarding the study as a whole: A moderate, significant TCRB CDR3 shortening appeared in type 1 diabetes across four CD4+ subsets. PCR might favor shorter templates, but any such skew would affect patients and controls equally.

Expressed TCRB transcripts were sequenced because the isolated RNA had all been reverse transcribed beforehand. An average approximately 3.7 million reads came from naive, central memory and regulatory T cell samples. Profiling relied on immunoSEQ multiplex PCR, and the TCRdb table lists in-frame clones only, not all of them. The sample gives more than 250,000 clones, around 16% of which show up once; roughly 0.015% is in the top ten. Germline V gene data show CDR1 as KGHSH and CDR2 as LQKENI. The CDR3 is 20 amino acids. V lost 4 bases and J lost 7; bases outside the gene matches: 23. Comments on this clone: Its antigen is unidentified.

This TCR came from a man between 18 and 35 years old with type 1 diabetes. The chain has TRBV18 and TRBJ1-1, with 11 bases lining up with TRBD1. Sequenced material: naive CD4+ T cells from blood. The CDR3 region has the DNA TGTGCCAGCTCACGGACAGGGGGCGCGGGTGGGTCGGCGGGCAAAGGTGAAGCTTTCTTT. It is translated as CASSRTGGAGGSAGKGEAFF. Based on the CDR3 plus reference TRBV18 and TRBJ1-1, the full variable domain is NAGVMQNPRHLVRRRGQEARLRCSPMKGHSHVYWYRQLPEEGLKFMVYLQKENIIDESGMPKERFSAEFPKEGPSILRIQQVVRGDSAAYFCASSRTGGAGGSAGKGEAFFGQGTRLTVV.